This T cell receptor beta chain is drawn from a study of regulatory T cells in long-lasting Graves disease. The time point: newly diagnosed GD, antithyroid drugs for less than 3 months. Making the TCR library involved RNA that had been extracted from PBMCs. Overall study findings and caveats: TCR diversity in persistent Graves' patients was below that of newly diagnosed ones.

About this clonotype itself: Its antigen is as yet unknown.

With iRepertoire HTBI primers and Arm-PCR of CDR3 regions, TCR beta libraries were built. TCRdb redid the calling of the multiplex PCR reads with MiXCR, one entry per CDR3 protein. This sample yields approximately 400,000 distinct CDR3 sequences, of which about 16% are seen a single time; over 15% belongs to the top ten. This CDR3 is built from 19 residues. The ends lost 3 bases at V and 2 bases at J; junction bases unmatched: 10. Germline V CDR1 and CDR2: SEHNR, FQNEAQ (reference sequence). These data also formed part of another study, on T cells in Graves' hyperthyroidism and ophthalmopathy.

The sequences come from peripheral blood mononuclear cells (PBMCs), collected at new diagnosis, from a patient treated with antithyroid drugs. The origin of this receptor is a woman between 25 and 40 years old with Graves disease. The chain employs TRBV7-9 and TRBJ2-4; 13 bases agree with TRBD2. The CDR3 sequence: CASSFVGLAGIFSKNIQYF. CDR3 DNA: TGTGCCAGCAGCTTTGTGGGACTAGCGGGAATCTTTTCCAAAAACATTCAGTACTTC. Using reference TRBV7-9 and TRBJ2-4 for the parts outside the CDR3, the full variable domain is DTGVSQNPRHKITKRGQNVTFRCDPISEHNRLYWYRQTLGQGPEFLTYFQNEAQLEKSRLLSDRFSAERPKGSFSTLEIQRTEQGDSAMYLCASSFVGLAGIFSKNIQYFGAGTRLSVL.